The 5 T cell receptor beta chains below were found in one sample sequenced in a study of T cells in Graves' hyperthyroidism and ophthalmopathy (dated by TCRdb to between 2018 and 2021). The library was obtained by multiplex PCR. The sequencer was an Illumina HiSeq 2000. The TCR beta CDR3 regions were amplified from RNA transcripts. The first round of RT-PCR for the TCR CDR3 was performed with the HTBI primer set and the Qiagen OneStep RT-PCR kit. TCRdb passed the public sequencing reads through fastp at Q25 and MiXCR, retaining productive beta sequences. Entries are consolidated by CDR3 protein sequence, retaining the most common genes and DNA. In all, the sample holds around 660,000 distinct CDR3 sequences, and roughly 45% of those were seen once. The ten biggest clones cover approximately 6.8% of the sample. Sequencing was done on a sample of peripheral blood or thyroid tissue (not recorded which). Receptors were obtained from an adult man with Graves' disease, either hyperthyroidism or ophthalmopathy (not recorded which).

The chain recombines TRBV6-5 with TRBJ2-7; no clear D. CDR1 and CDR2 (germline): MNHEY, SVGAGI. The CDR3 is made up of 12 amino acids. Trimming took 6 bases from V and 2 from J, leaving 8 bases between them. Written as DNA, the CDR3 is TGTGCCAGCAGCCAAGCGACCTACGAGCAGTACTTC. Its protein is CASSQATYEQYF.

This clonotype was seen more than once but under ten times. V is TRBV20-1 and J is TRBJ2-7; D may be TRBD1 (5 bases). The CDR3 is made up of 13 amino acids. V lost 0 bases and J lost 6, with 12 bases in between. The germline V gene has CDR1 DFQATT and CDR2 SNEGSKA (reference sequence). The CDR3 here is CSAREGRVSEQYF. CDR3 sequence (DNA): TGCAGTGCTAGAGAGGGCAGGGTGAGCGAGCAGTACTTC.

This chain uses TRBV5-6 with TRBJ1-5; D is unclear. Trimming pared 5 bases from V and 4 bases from J, leaving 16 bases between. The CDR3 covers 15 residues. Germline V lookup: CDR1 SGHDT, CDR2 YYEEEE. The CDR3: CASSSGSNGNQPQHF. CDR3 sequence (DNA): TGTGCCAGCAGTTCTGGGTCAAACGGGAATCAGCCCCAGCATTTT.

This clonotype was seen more than once but under ten times. The rearrangement joins TRBV20-1 to TRBJ2-6; 8 bases map to TRBD1. The CDR3 is 17 amino acids. V lost 2 bases, J lost 1 base, and 7 bases stayed unmatched. The germline CDR1 and CDR2 sequences are DFQATT and SNEGSKA (reference sequence). The CDR3 nucleotides are TGCAGTGCTAGAAGAGGACAGGGATGGTCTGGGGCCAACGTCCTGACTTTC. Its protein is CSARRGQGWSGANVLTF.

The V call is TRBV15, the J call TRBJ1-5; 9 bases are a match to TRBD1. This CDR3 contains 16 residues. The germline gives CDR1 LNHNV, CDR2 YYDKDF (reference sequence). After removal of 1 base from V and 7 bases from J, the junction contained 8 bases not matched to a gene. The CDR3 loop is CATSRVTQGAGQPQHF. CDR3 in DNA: TGTGCCACCAGCAGAGTGACACAGGGGGCAGGACAGCCCCAGCATTTT.